This T cell receptor (beta chain) was captured in a study of T-cell reconstitution after alpha-beta-depleted transplantation in children. This clonotype came up a few times. Its antigen is currently unknown. A library of TCRbeta sequences, prepared with unique molecular identifiers, was generated. TCRdb re-called the PCR reads with MiXCR, one entry per CDR3 protein. The sample consists of a few hundred thousand distinct CDR3 sequences, over 20% of them appearing once. General observations from the study: Surviving recipient T cells and thymic progenitors produced the high day-60 TCRbeta diversity seen in some patients. Newly generated T cells supplied most T-cell counts and diversity one year post-transplant. After transplant, at about two months, alpha-beta T cells were reportedly derived from several hundred expanded graft clones.

Germline CDR1 reads SGHRS; CDR2 reads YFSETQ. The V and J ends lost 5 bases and 5 bases, in that order; junction bases with no gene match: 10. This CDR3 has 14 residues. The sample was PBMCs, taken before TCRalphabeta/CD19-depleted stem cell transplant. This sequence was found in a boy less than two years old with Wiskott-Aldrich syndrome, due to receive a stem cell transplant. The chain joins TRBV5-1 to TRBJ2-7; 7 positions agree with TRBD1. The CDR3 DNA reads TGCGCCAGCAGGCCTAGTTGGACAGGCCACGAGCAGTACTTC. This sequence encodes CASRPSWTGHEQYF.